Below are 16 T cell receptor beta chains sequenced from a single sample in a study of tissue T cells after allogeneic stem cell transplantation. The protocol was immunoSEQ multiplex PCR, while the TCRdb copy is restricted to in-frame clones and leaves out a portion. The sample lists about 9,000 clones; roughly 38% were seen once. Indicated time point: mouse harvest day 14 after allogeneic transplant. Tail vein injection delivered 10^7 T-cell-depleted bone marrow cells and 10^6 splenic CD5+ T cells. Sequencing was carried out using skin. Every receptor here comes from a female BALB/c mouse given C57BL/6 T cells with graft-versus-host disease after an allogeneic hematopoietic cell transplant.

As for this clone: The genes and germline here are from mouse. Coverage ceases 1 residue before the CDR3 finishes, and the germline J gene fills in the end. The chain joins TRBV26 to TRBJ2-7; TRBD1 aligns across 7 bases. CDR1 and CDR2 (germline): KGHPV, FQNQEV (reference sequence). V lost 7 bases, J lost 3 bases, and 6 bases stayed unmatched. The CDR3 runs 13 residues. CDR3 residues: CASILRDSYEQYF. The sequenced CDR3 bases are TGTGCCAGCATCCTCCGGGACAGCTATGAACAGTAC.

Notes on this clone: At one boundary the junction diverges from the germline segment, which might be a read error. Gene names denote mouse genes. The read halts 1 residue ahead of the CDR3 end, with the missing end drawn from the germline J gene. V usage is TRBV12-2 and J usage is TRBJ2-5; 7 bases are shared with TRBD1. The CDR3 is 13 residues long. Germline CDR1 and CDR2: SGHLS and HYDKME. The CDR3 protein is CANSRDSQDTQYF. CDR3 DNA, as far as it was read: TGTGCCAACTCTCGGGACAGCCAAGACACCCAGTAC.

As concerns this clone: The genes and germline here are from mouse. Read sequence stops 1 residue before the CDR3 end, and the germline J gene provides the missing end. This chain uses TRBV3 with TRBJ2-7, with D maybe TRBD2 (6 bases). Germline assignment: CDR1 SNHLY and CDR2 FYNGKV (reference sequence). The ends were cut back, 2 bases at V and 4 bases at J, with 12 bases in the middle. This CDR3 comprises 14 residues. The CDR3 DNA, read in part, is TGTGCCAGCAGCTTAAACGGACTGCTATATGAACAGTAC. Its translation is CASSLNGLLYEQY. The CDR3, in full, reads CASSLNGLLYEQYF.

This clone is categorized as medium-sized. The gene symbols are mouse symbols. The read halts 1 residue ahead of the CDR3 end, with the missing end drawn from the germline J gene. The chain has TRBV13-1 and TRBJ1-1, with no clear D. This CDR3 comprises 14 residues. V was pared by 0 bases and J by 6 bases, with 12 bases between. CDR1 and CDR2 (germline): NSHNY, SYGAGN. The CDR3 protein is CASSDANSPAEVFF. The part of the CDR3 DNA that was read is TGTGCCAGCAGTGATGCAAACAGCCCGGCAGAAGTCTTC.

This clone showed up just a few times. Each gene name is a mouse one. The read terminates 1 residue before the CDR3 end, so the remaining end is supplied by the germline J gene. J is TRBJ2-3 and V is TRBV26, with D unresolved. In germline, CDR1 is KGHPV, CDR2 FQNQEV (reference sequence). The germline V and J ends were trimmed by 4 bases and 0 bases, with 8 bases remaining between them. This CDR3 is built from 14 residues. CDR3 DNA, as far as it was read: TGTGCCAGCAGTCCGAGCACTAGTGCAGAAACGCTGTAT. As protein: CASSPSTSAETLY. The full-length CDR3 reads as CASSPSTSAETLYF.

Worth noting for this clone: Gene labels here are mouse ones. The DNA ends 1 residue before the CDR3 does, and the rest of the CDR3 is filled in from the germline J gene. The V and J genes are TRBV3 and TRBJ2-4; D possibly corresponds to TRBD2 (5 bases). V shed 1 base and J shed 3 bases, with 5 bases lying between them. The CDR3 is 13 residues long. Germline V gives CDR1 SNHLY, CDR2 FYNGKV (reference sequence). CDR3 loop: CASSLGLQNTLYF. CDR3 bases read: TGTGCCAGCAGCTTAGGACTGCAAAACACCTTGTAC.

Of note for this clone: Here the gene names and germline are mouse. The read terminates 1 residue ahead of where the CDR3 ends, so the germline J gene completes it. The chain links TRBV1 to TRBJ2-7, with 10 bases identical to TRBD1. Trimming at V came to 4 bases and at J to 6 bases, leaving 6 bases not matched to a gene. The CDR3 is 14 amino acids. In germline, CDR1 is NSQYPW, CDR2 LRSPGD (reference sequence). CDR3 bases read: TGCACCTGCAGTGTCCGGGACAGGGGATTTGAACAGTAC. It encodes CTCSVRDRGFEQY. The entire CDR3 is CTCSVRDRGFEQYF.

In its sample, this clone ranks as medium-sized (0.01 to 0.1%). The genes and germline here are from mouse. The read terminates 1 residue before the CDR3 end, so the remaining end is supplied by the germline J gene. The J gene is TRBJ2-3, the V gene TRBV5; 7 bases agree with TRBD2. Germline CDR1 and CDR2: LGHNA and YNLKQL (reference sequence). The J segment lost 0 bases and the V segment lost 0 bases, leaving 6 bases of the junction unmatched. This CDR3 is 17 amino acids long. The DNA read from the CDR3 is TGTGCCAGCAGCCAAGAGGGCTGGGGGTCTAGTGCAGAAACGCTGTAT. Residues: CASSQEGWGSSAETLY. The whole CDR3 protein reads CASSQEGWGSSAETLYF.

This clone has more than one count but fewer than ten. The listed genes are named as in mouse. The read ends 1 residue early relative to the CDR3; the germline J gene fills the gap. This sequence joins TRBV5 and TRBJ2-4, with D possibly matching TRBD1 (5 bases). Trimming cost V 0 bases and J 1 base, with 5 bases left between them. Germline V CDR1 and CDR2: LGHNA, YNLKQL (reference sequence). The CDR3 has 14 amino acids. CDR3: CASSQEQGQNTLYF. The CDR3 DNA, read in part, is TGTGCCAGCAGCCAAGAACAGGGTCAAAACACCTTGTAC.

Regarding this clone: Genes and germline come from the mouse. The DNA read from the CDR3 is TGTGGTGCAGGGACAGGGGCAAACTCCGACTACACC. Translating gives CGAGTGANSDYT. The entire CDR3 is CGAGTGANSDYTF. The rearrangement joins TRBV20 to TRBJ1-2; 10 bases match TRBD1. With the read ending 1 residue before the CDR3 end, the germline J gene is used to fill in that end. This CDR3 region has 13 residues. CDR1 GFQATS and CDR2 STVNSAI come from the germline V gene. The J segment lost 0 bases and the V segment lost 6 bases, leaving 1 base of the junction unmatched.

A note on this clone: Germline and genes: mouse. With the read ending 1 residue before the CDR3 end, the germline J gene is used to fill in that end. The sample carries other DNA sequences with the same CDR3. The genes are TRBV26 and TRBJ1-3; D is unclear. Germline V gives CDR1 KGHPV, CDR2 FQNQEV (reference sequence). V dropped 3 bases and J dropped 0 bases, with 6 bases sitting between them. The CDR3 runs 14 residues. CDR3 in amino acids: CASSLPNSGNTLYF. CDR3 DNA, as far as it was read: TGTGCCAGCAGTCTACCAAATTCTGGAAATACGCTCTAT.

This clone was counted between two and nine times. Each gene name is a mouse one. The read is 1 residue too short to cover the CDR3 end, so that end is filled in from the germline J gene. The chain couples TRBV5 to TRBJ1-3; 9 bases map to TRBD1. The CDR3 extends over 16 amino acids. Trimming removed 0 bases from V and 2 bases from J; junction bases left unmatched: 2. Per the germline V gene, CDR1 is LGHNA and CDR2 is YNLKQL (reference sequence). The CDR3 region is CASSQEGDRAGNTLYF. CDR3 bases read: TGTGCCAGCAGCCAAGAAGGGGACAGGGCTGGAAATACGCTCTAT.

By its share, this clone is medium-sized (0.01 to 0.1%). Any gene name here is a mouse gene name. The read ends 1 residue shy of where the CDR3 ends; the end is completed using the germline J gene. V and J are TRBV13-2 and TRBJ2-7, with 9 nucleotides matching TRBD2. V shed 0 bases and J 4 bases; nucleotides not matched to a gene: 2. Germline V gives CDR1 NNHNN, CDR2 SYGAGS (reference sequence). This CDR3 spans 14 amino acids. The covered CDR3 bases are TGTGCCAGCGGTGATGGGACTGGGGCGTATGAACAGTAC. The encoded protein is CASGDGTGAYEQY. The CDR3 reads in full as CASGDGTGAYEQYF.

Regarding this clone: Here the gene names and germline are mouse. The CDR3 goes on 1 residue after the read ends, and that part is filled in from the germline J gene. V and J are TRBV26 and TRBJ2-7, with D possibly matching TRBD2 (7 bases). This CDR3 contains 14 residues. V lost 2 bases and J 2 bases, leaving 10 bases between the germline ends. The germline CDR1 and CDR2 sequences are KGHPV and FQNQEV (reference sequence). CDR3 in amino acids: CASSLVGGPYEQYF. CDR3 bases read: TGTGCCAGCAGTCTGGTTGGGGGGCCCTATGAACAGTAC.

Notes on this clone: Gene names refer to mouse genes. The CDR3 sequence is CASRESGNTLYF. CDR3 DNA, as far as it was read: TGTGCCAGCAGAGAATCTGGAAATACGCTCTAT. The rearrangement links TRBV14 to TRBJ1-3; no reliable D call. The read ends 1 residue early relative to the CDR3; the germline J gene fills the gap. The CDR3 runs to 12 residues. Germline loops: CDR1 SGHDT, CDR2 FRDEAV. Deletions cut 5 bases from V and 1 base from J, with 4 bases between.

As regards this clone: The gene symbols are mouse symbols. With the read ending 1 residue before the CDR3 end, the germline J gene is used to fill in that end. The chain couples TRBV12-1 to TRBJ2-4; D is undetermined. This CDR3 contains 12 residues. Germline CDR1 reads SGHSN; CDR2 reads HYEKVE. Trimming removed 0 bases at V and 2 bases at J, with 2 bases between. The sequenced CDR3 bases are TGTGCCAGCTCTCTCCATCAAAACACCTTGTAC. It encodes CASSLHQNTLY. The CDR3 reads in full as CASSLHQNTLYF.